This section outlines one T cell receptor (beta chain) sequence together with its context. This sample was included in a study of T cell responses to AZD1222 COVID-19 vaccine. Germline-derived CDR1 and CDR2 are SGDLS and YYNGEE. V lost 4 bases and J lost 0; bases outside the gene matches: 4. The CDR3 length is 14 residues. Clones were sequenced by immunoSEQ multiplex PCR, and TCRdb holds only the in-frame ones, with some missing. Of about 90,000 clones listed, approximately 88% are singletons. The clonotype originates from an adult in good health. The V and J genes are TRBV9 and TRBJ2-7; 7 positions match TRBD1. The sample was peripheral blood, taken on day 0 of AZD1222 vaccination. The CDR3 nucleotides are TGTGCCAGCAGCCCCAGGACAGGCTCCTACGAGCAGTACTTC. It translates to CASSPRTGSYEQYF.